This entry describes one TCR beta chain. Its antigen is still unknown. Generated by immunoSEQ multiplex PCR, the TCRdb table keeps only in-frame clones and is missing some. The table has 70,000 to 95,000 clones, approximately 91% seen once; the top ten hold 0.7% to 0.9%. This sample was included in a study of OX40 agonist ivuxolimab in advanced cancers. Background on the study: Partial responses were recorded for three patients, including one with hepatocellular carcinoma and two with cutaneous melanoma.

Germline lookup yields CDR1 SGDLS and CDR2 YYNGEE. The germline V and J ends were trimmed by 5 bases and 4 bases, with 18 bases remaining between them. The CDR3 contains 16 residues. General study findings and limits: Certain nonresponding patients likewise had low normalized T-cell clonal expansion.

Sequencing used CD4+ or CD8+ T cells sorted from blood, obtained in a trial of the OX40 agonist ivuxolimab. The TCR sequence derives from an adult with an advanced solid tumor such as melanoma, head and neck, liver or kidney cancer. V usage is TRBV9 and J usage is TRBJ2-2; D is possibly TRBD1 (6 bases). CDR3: CASSDGAGDSTGELFF. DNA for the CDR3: TGTGCCAGCAGTGATGGGGCAGGGGATAGCACCGGGGAGCTGTTTTTT.